The clone carrying this T cell receptor (beta chain) occurred a few times. The CDR3 spans 13 residues. Trimming removed 4 bases from V and 1 base from J, with 10 bases in between. Per the germline V gene, CDR1 is GTSNPN and CDR2 is SVGIG (reference sequence). This entry belongs to a study of early stage breast cancer tumors. The method was immunoSEQ multiplex PCR; TCRdb's version includes in-frame clones alone and lacks a portion of them. This sample has roughly 14,000 clones, with around 85% found just once. The rearrangement joins TRBV30 to TRBJ1-1; possible D gene TRBD1, 5 bases. Material: normal breast tissue next to the tumor. This receptor was taken from a person aged 30 to 39 with breast cancer. The CDR3 region has the DNA TGTGCCTGGATGGGGCAGGGGAACACTGAAGCTTTCTTT. It codes for CAWMGQGNTEAFF.